What follows describes a single T cell receptor (beta chain). Its matching antigen is unknown. This sample is part of a study of molecular identifiers for immune sequencing clone quantification. Overall study results and limits: Highly expanded clone sizes could be underestimated through barcode sharing by identical TCR molecules.

The CDR3 spans 12 residues. V was clipped by 2 bases and J by 11 bases, with 7 bases between them. CDR1 and CDR2 from the germline V gene are SEHNR and FQNEAQ (reference sequence). MiXCR was run by TCRdb on the PCR reads, yielding one entry per CDR3 protein. The sample has under 650,000 distinct CDR3 sequences, about 20% seen once; the top ten hold around 0.86%. The source of this sequence is a human donor in good health. Some libraries in this study had Jurkat cell RNA spiked in. This chain links TRBV7-9 with TRBJ1-6; D is undetermined. The specimen was naive CD8+ T cells from blood, with Jurkat cell RNA spiked in. Subset noted: FACS-sorted CD8+CD4-CCR7+CD45RA+ naive T cells. CDR3 coding DNA: TGTGCCAGCAGCTTATTTTCCCCACCCCTCCACTTT. This gives the protein CASSLFSPPLHF. Filled out from reference TRBV7-9 and TRBJ1-6, the complete variable domain reads DTGVSQNPRHKITKRGQNVTFRCDPISEHNRLYWYRQTLGQGPEFLTYFQNEAQLEKSRLLSDRFSAERPKGSFSTLEIQRTEQGDSAMYLCASSLFSPPLHFGNGTRLTVT.